Presented here are 22 T cell receptor beta chains from one specimen sequenced in a study of blood T cells in healthy people across ages. Together with a sample-barcoded 5' primer, a J-beta primer mix was included in a second PCR lasting 7 to 11 cycles. TCRdb processed the 5' RACE reads anew with MiXCR; each CDR3 protein has one entry. Of 1 million or so distinct CDR3 sequences listed, around 25% were seen once; the top ten hold approximately 0.75%. These data were likewise used in another study, on T cells of mothers and their children.

Input material: blood. The receptors here all came from a girl aged 2 to 10 in good health.

Only a few counts were recorded for this clonotype. This chain links TRBV6-6 with TRBJ1-2; 10 bases agree with TRBD1. CDR3 length equals 12 residues. Looked up from germline, CDR1 is MNHNY and CDR2 is SVGAGI (reference sequence). The trim removed 2 bases at V and 12 bases at J, leaving 3 bases unmatched. The DNA for the CDR3 is TGTGCCAGCAGTTACACGGGACAGGGGAACACCTTC. It specifies CASSYTGQGNTF.

This sequence joins TRBV7-2 and TRBJ2-5; D call uncertain. The CDR3 length is 14 residues. The germline V gene encodes CDR1 SGHTA and CDR2 FQGNSA. V dropped 2 bases and J dropped 7 bases, with 14 bases sitting between them. This CDR3 is CASSLLGEVGTQYF. The DNA for the CDR3 is TGTGCCAGCAGCTTACTCGGAGAGGTTGGGACCCAGTACTTC.

The chain links TRBV24-1 to TRBJ1-5; D is undetermined. Germline V lookup: CDR1 KGHDR, CDR2 SFDVKD. The ends were cut back, 1 base at V and 5 bases at J, with 2 bases in the middle. CDR3 length: 12 amino acids. CDR3 region: CATSDFDQPQHF. DNA of the CDR3: TGTGCCACCAGTGATTTCGATCAGCCCCAGCATTTT.

The rearrangement links TRBV29-1 to TRBJ2-7; 8 positions agree with TRBD1. This CDR3 region has 14 residues. CDR1 and CDR2 from the germline V gene are SQVTM and ANQGSEA. V lost 6 bases, J lost 5 bases, and 12 bases stayed unmatched. DNA for the CDR3: TGCAGCGTCTTGAGGGGGGACAGGCGCGACGAGCAGTACTTC. Translating it yields CSVLRGDRRDEQYF.

The V gene is TRBV11-1, the J gene TRBJ2-6; D is ambiguous. CDR3 length equals 16 residues. Germline V gene data show CDR1 as SGHAT and CDR2 as FQDESV (reference sequence). The V end was cut by 4 bases, the J end by 8 bases, with 18 bases between. Written as DNA, the CDR3 is TGTGCCAGCAGCTCAGAAGACCCTAGTGGAACCAACGTCCTGACTTTC. This gives the protein CASSSEDPSGTNVLTF.

The table lists this clonotype with a few counts. This chain links TRBV5-1 with TRBJ2-1; D remains ambiguous. Trimming pared 4 bases from V and 0 bases from J, leaving 14 bases between. Germline lookup yields CDR1 SGHRS and CDR2 YFSETQ. The CDR3 has 16 residues. The CDR3 sequence is CASSPSEWSSYNEQFF. CDR3 nucleotides: TGCGCCAGCAGCCCTTCTGAGTGGTCCTCCTACAATGAGCAGTTCTTC.

V and J are TRBV29-1 and TRBJ1-2, with 9 positions matching TRBD1. Per the germline V gene, CDR1 is SQVTM and CDR2 is ANQGSEA. The trim removed 6 bases at V and 10 bases at J, leaving 6 bases unmatched. The CDR3 is 11 amino acids. The CDR3: CSVKDRGNYTF. CDR3 DNA: TGCAGCGTCAAGGACAGGGGCAACTACACCTTC.

The chain is built from TRBV2 and TRBJ2-3; D gene unclear. The germline V and J ends were trimmed by 6 bases and 10 bases, with 20 bases remaining between them. Germline CDR1 reads SNHLY; CDR2 reads FYNNEI. The CDR3 is 14 amino acids. CDR3 protein: CASRLSSAPSAQYF. CDR3 bases: TGTGCCAGCAGACTGTCGTCGGCCCCGTCCGCGCAGTATTTT. The entire variable domain, with the rest obtained from reference TRBV2 and TRBJ2-3, is as follows: EPEVTQTPSHQVTQMGQEVILRCVPISNHLYFYWYRQILGQKVEFLVSFYNNEISEKSEIFDDQFSVERPDGSNFTLKIRSTKLEDSAMYFCASRLSSAPSAQYFGPGTRLTVL.

This clonotype was detected only a few times. The chain carries TRBV7-9 and TRBJ2-5; D is ambiguous. The J call is doubtful: the DNA matches TRBJ2-1 better. Germline CDR1 reads SEHNR; CDR2 reads FQNEAQ (reference sequence). This CDR3 has 12 amino acids. The CDR3 loop is CASSLKVYEQFF. CDR3 nucleotides: TGTGCCAGCAGCTTAAAGGTTTATGAGCAGTTCTTC.

The chain has TRBV5-1 and TRBJ2-1; D gene uncertain. The CDR3 loop spans 15 amino acids. Germline loops: CDR1 SGHRS, CDR2 YFSETQ. V shed 0 bases and J shed 7 bases, with 14 bases lying between them. CDR3 nucleotides: TGCGCCAGCAGCTTGGTGCCTAGTCCCACAAATGAGCAGTTCTTC. Protein: CASSLVPSPTNEQFF. The variable domain in full, completed from reference TRBV5-1 and TRBJ2-1, reads KAGVTQTPRYLIKTRGQQVTLSCSPISGHRSVSWYQQTPGQGLQFLFEYFSETQRNKGNFPGRFSGRQFSNSRSEMNVSTLELGDSALYLCASSLVPSPTNEQFFGPGTRLTVL.

The V call is TRBV29-1, the J call TRBJ2-3; 10 nucleotides match TRBD2. V lost 6 bases to trimming and J lost 4 bases; unmatched junction nucleotides: 7. The CDR3 extends over 14 amino acids. Germline CDR1 SQVTM, CDR2 ANQGSEA. The CDR3 loop is CSVETSGVADTQYF. The CDR3 DNA is TGCAGCGTCGAAACTAGCGGGGTTGCAGATACGCAGTATTTT.

The J gene is TRBJ2-1, the V gene TRBV29-1; possibly TRBD2 for D (6 bases). Per germline, CDR1 SQVTM and CDR2 ANQGSEA. V was shortened by 2 bases and J by 0 bases, with 14 bases between the two germline ends. The CDR3 has 16 amino acids. CDR3 in DNA: TGCAGCGTTGAACAAGGGACTGCCAGCTCCTACAATGAGCAGTTCTTC. It translates to CSVEQGTASSYNEQFF.

This clonotype was found a few times. The chain uses TRBV6-1 and TRBJ2-5; D possibly uses TRBD1 or TRBD2 (5 bases each). Germline loops: CDR1 MNHNS, CDR2 SASEGT. V was shortened by 2 bases and J by 4 bases, with 11 bases between the two germline ends. CDR3 size: 14 residues. The DNA of the CDR3 is TGTGCCAGCAGTGAAAGATGGGGGAGAGAGACCCAGTACTTC. It translates to CASSERWGRETQYF.

As DNA, the CDR3 is TGTGCCAGCAGCCGAATAGGGTCTAGCGTTATCAAAAACATTCAGTACTTC. Residues: CASSRIGSSVIKNIQYF. The chain has TRBV28 and TRBJ2-4, with D perhaps TRBD2 (6 bases). The V and J ends lost 6 bases and 3 bases respectively, with 21 bases between them. Germline V gives CDR1 MDHEN, CDR2 SYDVKM. The CDR3 extends over 17 amino acids.

This clonotype was found a few times. This chain links TRBV5-6 with TRBJ2-1; no definite D call. Trimming removed 1 base from V and 10 bases from J, with 6 bases in between. Germline assignment: CDR1 SGHDT and CDR2 YYEEEE. CDR3 length equals 11 residues. CDR3: CASSLNWEQFF. CDR3 in DNA: TGTGCCAGCAGCTTGAACTGGGAGCAGTTCTTC.

The gene calls are TRBV10-3 and TRBJ2-5; TRBD1 aligns across 9 bases. With V trimmed by 8 bases and J by 5 bases, 6 bases remained unmatched. Germline CDR1 reads ENHRY; CDR2 reads SYGVKD. The CDR3 runs 13 residues. The CDR3 nucleotides read TGTGCCATCCGGGACAGGGCGGGGGAGACCCAGTACTTC. Translating it yields CAIRDRAGETQYF.

This clonotype occurred a few times. The V and J genes are TRBV16 and TRBJ2-7; D is perhaps TRBD1 or TRBD2 (5 bases each). V was pared by 4 bases and J by 6 bases, with 10 bases between. The CDR3 sequence is 12 residues long. Per germline, CDR1 KGHSY and CDR2 FQNENV. CDR3 region: CASSPWGIEQYF. The DNA for the CDR3 is TGTGCCAGCAGCCCTTGGGGGATCGAGCAGTACTTC.

This clonotype was picked up a small number of times. J is TRBJ1-5 and V is TRBV28, with D maybe TRBD1 (5 bases). Germline V gives CDR1 MDHEN, CDR2 SYDVKM. The length of the CDR3 is 15 residues. V lost 8 bases and J lost 5, with 19 bases in between. CDR3 bases: TGTGCCAGCGGAATGACGGGACTTGGGGATCAGCCCCAGCATTTT. It is translated as CASGMTGLGDQPQHF.

The DNA for the CDR3 is TGTGCCAGCAGCCCCTGGCGGGGGGGCACCTACAATGAGCAGTTCTTC. Translation: CASSPWRGGTYNEQFF. This sequence joins TRBV28 and TRBJ2-1; 9 positions match TRBD2. Germline V CDR1 and CDR2: MDHEN, SYDVKM. The CDR3 covers 16 residues. V gave up 6 bases and J gave up 2 bases; unmatched junction bases: 8.

This clonotype showed up just a few times. The chain combines TRBV6-2 or TRBV6-3 with TRBJ2-2; 9 bases are a match to TRBD1. V lost 6 bases to trimming and J lost 7 bases; unmatched junction nucleotides: 3. The CDR3 contains 13 residues. Germline V gene data show CDR1 as MNHEY and CDR2 as SVGEGT. The CDR3 sequence is CASRGTGNGELFF. The CDR3 coding sequence is TGTGCCAGCAGAGGGACAGGGAACGGGGAGCTGTTTTTT.

The table lists this clonotype with many counts. The chain links TRBV20-1 to TRBJ1-5; D is unresolved. The CDR3 is 12 amino acids. V dropped 1 base and J dropped 0 bases, with 1 base sitting between them. CDR1 and CDR2 from the germline V gene are DFQATT and SNEGSKA (reference sequence). The CDR3 sequence: CSARGSNQPQHF. DNA for the CDR3: TGCAGTGCTAGAGGTAGCAATCAGCCCCAGCATTTT.

This clonotype appeared a few times. The V gene is TRBV20-1, the J gene TRBJ2-7; D possibly corresponds to TRBD2 (5 bases). The CDR3 covers 13 residues. Germline assignment: CDR1 DFQATT and CDR2 SNEGSKA (reference sequence). V was cut by 3 bases and J by 4 bases, with 13 bases left in between. The CDR3 DNA reads as TGCAGTGCTAGGCCTCCGGGAATTTACGAGCAGTACTTC. Its protein product is CSARPPGIYEQYF.